Listed below are T cell receptor beta chains from one sample, sequenced in a study of T-cell memory formation after mild COVID-19. TCRdb reprocessed the 5' RACE reads via MiXCR and lists one record per CDR3 protein. The sample holds about 430,000 distinct CDR3 sequences, under 20% seen once. The sample was PBMCs or a T cell subset sorted from them (not recorded which). Receptors were obtained from a young man who had mild COVID-19 (a few samples of this study predate the infection). Cell type and time point are not known. Both conserved end residues are part of each CDR3. D genes are given only for firm matches. The listing skips clone size in some rows; elsewhere it reads once, few, many or a size class.

few | TRBJ1-2 | . | TRBV6-6 | TGTGCCAGCAACCCGAGGGGCCGTAACTATGGCTACACCTTC | CASNPRGRNYGYTF
. | TRBJ2-7 | TRBD2 | TRBV6-1 | TGTGCCAGCAGTGAAGTAGGCGGGGGGTCCAGCGAGCAGTACTTC | CASSEVGGGSSEQYF
. | TRBJ2-7 | . | TRBV2 | TGTGCCAGCAGTGAACTTGACAGAAACTACGAGCAGTACTTC | CASSELDRNYEQYF
. | TRBJ2-2 | . | TRBV30 | TGTGCCTGCACCGACTCCTCGCACACCGGGGAGCTGTTTTTT | CACTDSSHTGELFF
. | TRBJ2-3 | TRBD2 | TRBV7-2 | TGTGCCAGCAGCAAACGGACTAGCGGGGACCGCACAGATACGCAGTATTTT | CASSKRTSGDRTDTQYF
few | TRBJ2-2 | . | TRBV9 | TGTGCCAGCAGCGTAGGGAGGGGACCGCCGAACACCGGGGAGCTGTTTTTT | CASSVGRGPPNTGELFF
few | TRBJ1-6 | . | TRBV6-5 | TGTGCCAGCAGTTACCCCGATTCACCCCTCCACTTT | CASSYPDSPLHF
. | TRBJ1-1 | TRBD1 | TRBV27 | TGTGCCAGCAGTCGGGACAGTAAGAACACTGAAGCTTTCTTT | CASSRDSKNTEAFF
. | TRBJ1-3 | TRBD1 | TRBV6-5 | TGTGCCAGCAGTTACTCGCCAGGGGGCAACTCTGGAAACACCATATATTTT | CASSYSPGGNSGNTIYF
. | TRBJ1-1 | . | TRBV12-3/TRBV12-4 | TGTGCCAGCAGTTTAATTCACAACGAGAAAATGAACACTGAAGCTTTCTTT | CASSLIHNEKMNTEAFF